This TCR beta chain was recovered during a study of blood T cells in healthy people across ages. A second 7 to 11 cycle PCR used barcoded and J-beta primers. TCRdb analysed the 5' RACE reads with MiXCR anew, one entry per CDR3 protein. The table includes under 2 million distinct CDR3 sequences, roughly a third detected once. This clonotype was seen repeatedly, ten times or more. The sample was blood. The clonotype originates from a woman in her 30s in good health.

The CDR3 loop reads CASSPLRDGSGANVLTF. In DNA form, the CDR3 reads TGTGCCAGCAGCCCCCTCAGGGATGGATCTGGGGCCAACGTCCTGACTTTC. The rearrangement uses TRBV9 and TRBJ2-6; the D gene is possibly TRBD1 (5 bases). Trimming took 4 bases from V and 1 from J, leaving 15 bases between them. The CDR3 has 17 residues. Per germline, CDR1 SGDLS and CDR2 YYNGEE.